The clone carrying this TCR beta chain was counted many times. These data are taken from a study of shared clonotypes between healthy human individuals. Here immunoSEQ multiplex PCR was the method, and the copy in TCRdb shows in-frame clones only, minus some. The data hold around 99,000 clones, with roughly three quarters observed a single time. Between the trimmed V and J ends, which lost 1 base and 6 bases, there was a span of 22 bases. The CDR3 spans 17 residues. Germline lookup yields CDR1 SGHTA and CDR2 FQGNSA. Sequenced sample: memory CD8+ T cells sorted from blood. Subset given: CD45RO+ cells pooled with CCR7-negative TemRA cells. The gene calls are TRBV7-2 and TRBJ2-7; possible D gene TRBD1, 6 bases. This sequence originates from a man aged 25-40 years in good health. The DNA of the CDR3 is TGTGCCAGCAGCTTAGGCACTCCAACAGGGTACGGAAGCGAGCAGTACTTC. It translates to CASSLGTPTGYGSEQYF.